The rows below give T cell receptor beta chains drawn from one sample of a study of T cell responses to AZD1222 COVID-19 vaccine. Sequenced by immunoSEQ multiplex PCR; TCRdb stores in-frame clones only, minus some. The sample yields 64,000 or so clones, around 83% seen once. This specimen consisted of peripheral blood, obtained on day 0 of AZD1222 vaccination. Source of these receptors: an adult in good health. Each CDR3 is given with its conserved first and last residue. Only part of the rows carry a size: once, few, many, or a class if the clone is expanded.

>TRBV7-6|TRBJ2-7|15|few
CASSLGGGSSYEQYF
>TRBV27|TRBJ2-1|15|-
CASSLSPDRAHEQFF
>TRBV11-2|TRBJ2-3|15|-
CASSLRGGNTDTQYF
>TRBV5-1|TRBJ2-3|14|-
CASREDRSTDTQYF
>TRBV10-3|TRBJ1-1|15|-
CAISALQGRDTEAFF
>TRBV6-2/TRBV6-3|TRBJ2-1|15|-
CASSPSRMRNNEQFF
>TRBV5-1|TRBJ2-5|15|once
CASSLEASGQETQYF
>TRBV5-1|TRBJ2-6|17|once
CASSLQLESSGANVLTF
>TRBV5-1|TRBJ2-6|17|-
CASSFSGVNSGANVLTF
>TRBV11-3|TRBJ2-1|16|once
CASSPRAGGVLDEQFF
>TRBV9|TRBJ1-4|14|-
CASSGRQGGEKLFF
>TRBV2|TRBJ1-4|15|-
CASSELRGTNEKLFF
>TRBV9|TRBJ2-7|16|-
CASSVAAGYLVYEQYF
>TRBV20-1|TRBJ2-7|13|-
CSASLAGSYEQYF
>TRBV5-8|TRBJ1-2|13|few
CASSPLNNYGYTF
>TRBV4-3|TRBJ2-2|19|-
CASSQDWGRGNLNTGELFF
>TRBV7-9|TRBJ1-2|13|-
CASSLSKSYGYTF
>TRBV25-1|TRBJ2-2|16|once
CASSEREWSGAGELFF
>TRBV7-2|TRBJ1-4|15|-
CASSLGGRTNEKLFF
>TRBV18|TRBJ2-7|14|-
CASSPRDRVFGQYF
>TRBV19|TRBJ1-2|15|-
CASSILGESNYGYTF
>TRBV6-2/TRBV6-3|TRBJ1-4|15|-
CASSYPDRGHEKLFF
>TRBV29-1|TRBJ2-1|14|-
CSVEDRGHDNEQFF
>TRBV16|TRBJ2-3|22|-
CASSQSDSGTSGGYSSTDTQYF
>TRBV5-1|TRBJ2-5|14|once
CASSLTSGQETQYF
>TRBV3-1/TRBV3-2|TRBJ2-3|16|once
CASKARTGSSTDTQYF
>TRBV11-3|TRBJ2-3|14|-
CASSLGGETDTQYF
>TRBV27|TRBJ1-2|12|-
CASQGGVDGYTF
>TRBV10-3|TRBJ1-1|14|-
CAISDRTGYTEAFF
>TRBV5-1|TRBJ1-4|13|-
CASSPGQGEKLFF
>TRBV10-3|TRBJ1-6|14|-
CAIMQSTGNSPLHF
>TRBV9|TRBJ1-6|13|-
CASSTDSNSPLHF
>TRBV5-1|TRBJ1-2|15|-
CASSLAGEAASGYTF
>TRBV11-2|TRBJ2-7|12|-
CASSLAQGEQYF
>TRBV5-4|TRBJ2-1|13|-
CASSFGRGNEQFF
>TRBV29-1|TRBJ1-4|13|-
CSVVGGGEEKLFF
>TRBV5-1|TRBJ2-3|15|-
CASSLVAGGTDTQYF
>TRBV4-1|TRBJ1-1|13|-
CASSHRTGGEAFF
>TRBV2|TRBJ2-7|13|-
CASSRLFTYEQYF
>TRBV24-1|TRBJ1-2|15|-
CATSDPGQGNYGYTF
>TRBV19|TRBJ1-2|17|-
CASSIDPATGRYYGYTF
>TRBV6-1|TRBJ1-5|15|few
CASSEGRQGNQPQHF
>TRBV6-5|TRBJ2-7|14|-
CASTPEGYSYEQYF
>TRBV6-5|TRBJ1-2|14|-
CASSYSTERYGYTF
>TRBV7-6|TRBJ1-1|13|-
CASSLAGGSKAFF
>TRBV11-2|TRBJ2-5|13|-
CASSWALGETQYF
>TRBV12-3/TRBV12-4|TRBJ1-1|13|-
CASSGQQNTEAFF
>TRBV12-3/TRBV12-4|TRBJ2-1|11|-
CASSSYNEQFF
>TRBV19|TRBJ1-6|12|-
CASSRVNSPLHF
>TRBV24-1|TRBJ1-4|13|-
CATSENPGEKLFF
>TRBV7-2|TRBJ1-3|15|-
CASSSPGMRGNTIYF
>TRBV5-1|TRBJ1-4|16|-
CASSLGQGASNEKLFF
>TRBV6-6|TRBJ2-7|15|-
CASSLRLEAFNEQYF